The 24 T cell receptor beta chains below were found in one sample sequenced in a study of T cells after yellow fever vaccination. One entry per CDR3 protein, called by TCRdb with MiXCR from the 5' RACE reads. The table lists fewer than 350,000 distinct CDR3 sequences, around 4.5% of them singletons. The sample was PBMCs, taken 15 days after the yellow fever booster vaccination. The receptors stem from a man aged 18 to 29 who received the YFV17D yellow fever vaccine.

V gene TRBV5-4 combines with J gene TRBJ2-3; D might be TRBD2 (6 bases). V gave up 3 bases and J gave up 3 bases, with 11 bases separating them. In germline, CDR1 is SGHNT, CDR2 YYREEE (reference sequence). The CDR3 contains 14 residues. CDR3 residues: CASSSFAGTDTQYF. CDR3 coding DNA: TGTGCCAGCAGCTCATTTGCGGGGACAGATACGCAGTATTTT. Drawing the rest from reference TRBV5-4 and TRBJ2-3, the complete variable domain is ETGVTQSPTHLIKTRGQQVTLRCSSQSGHNTVSWYQQALGQGPQFIFQYYREEENGRGNFPPRFSGLQFPNYSSELNVNALELDDSALYLCASSSFAGTDTQYFGPGTRLTVL.

The chain uses TRBV5-1 and TRBJ2-1, with 7 positions matching TRBD1. Germline-derived CDR1 and CDR2 are SGHRS and YFSETQ. This CDR3 comprises 15 residues. The V segment lost 4 bases and the J segment 0 bases; nucleotides outside the gene matches: 4. CDR3 loop: CASSEDRSSYNEQFF. As DNA, the CDR3 is TGCGCCAGCAGCGAGGACAGGAGCTCCTACAATGAGCAGTTCTTC. Complete variable domain (other parts from reference TRBV5-1 and TRBJ2-1): KAGVTQTPRYLIKTRGQQVTLSCSPISGHRSVSWYQQTPGQGLQFLFEYFSETQRNKGNFPGRFSGRQFSNSRSEMNVSTLELGDSALYLCASSEDRSSYNEQFFGPGTRLTVL.

This clonotype was recorded a few times. The chain's CDR3 is CSARDSGGTGHEQYF. The CDR3, as DNA: TGCAGTGCTAGAGATAGCGGGGGGACGGGGCACGAGCAGTACTTC. The chain links TRBV20-1 to TRBJ2-7; TRBD2 agrees at 10 bases. The germline V gene has CDR1 DFQATT and CDR2 SNEGSKA (reference sequence). J gave up 5 bases and V 0 bases, and 7 bases lay outside the gene matches. CDR3 length: 15 residues.

This clonotype was observed many times. The rearrangement uses TRBV5-1 and TRBJ2-7; tentative D call: TRBD2 (5 bases). The CDR3 totals 14 residues. The V gene lost 4 bases and the J gene lost 3 bases, with 14 bases spanning the gap. Germline V gene data show CDR1 as SGHRS and CDR2 as YFSETQ. The CDR3, as DNA: TGCGCCAGCAGCGCCAGAGCCGGGGACTACGAGCAGTACGTC. Residues: CASSARAGDYEQYV.

The table lists this clonotype with many counts. V and J are TRBV4-1 and TRBJ1-2, with TRBD1 matching over 9 bases. There are 16 residues in the CDR3. The germline V gene has CDR1 MGHRA and CDR2 YSYEKL. V was clipped by 0 bases and J by 7 bases; unmatched bases: 9. The CDR3 DNA sequence: TGCGCCAGCAGCCAAGATTACGGGACAGGGATGTTTGGCTACACCTTC. Protein product: CASSQDYGTGMFGYTF.

This clonotype was seen a handful of times. This chain connects TRBV30 to TRBJ1-5; the match to TRBD1 covers 7 bases. The junction had 4 bases not matched to a gene; V was cut back by 1 base and J by 1 base. The CDR3 totals 15 residues. Germline V gene data show CDR1 as GTSNPN and CDR2 as SVGIG (reference sequence). CDR3 in DNA: TGTGCCTGGAGTGGGGGGACAGAGAGCAATCAGCCCCAGCATTTT. This translates into CAWSGGTESNQPQHF.

In its sample, this clonotype was seen a few times. The chain is built from TRBV20-1 and TRBJ1-2; D not resolved. Looked up from germline, CDR1 is DFQATT and CDR2 is SNEGSKA (reference sequence). The V end was cut by 4 bases, the J end by 3 bases, with 12 bases between. The CDR3 runs to 13 residues. Here the CDR3 DNA reads TGCAGTGCTACCCGGGTCGCCGACTATGGCTACACCTTC. It translates to CSATRVADYGYTF.

This clonotype showed up many times. V gene TRBV7-6 combines with J gene TRBJ2-7, with TRBD1 identical over 8 bases. J lost 5 bases, V lost 1 base, and 4 bases had no gene match. Germline CDR1 reads SGHVS; CDR2 reads FNYEAQ. The CDR3 has 14 amino acids. The CDR3 here is CASSLGQGINEQYF. CDR3 nucleotide sequence: TGTGCCAGCAGCTTAGGACAGGGGATCAACGAGCAGTACTTC.

This clonotype was seen at least ten times. This chain links TRBV6-5 with TRBJ1-1; D is possibly TRBD1 (5 bases). The CDR3 is 13 residues long. Between the trimmed V and J ends, which lost 5 bases and 4 bases, there was a span of 11 bases. The germline V gene encodes CDR1 MNHEY and CDR2 SVGAGI. CDR3 bases: TGTGCCAGCAGTCCCGGGACTCTCACTGAAGCTTTCTTT. Translation gives CASSPGTLTEAFF.

This chain links TRBV20-1 with TRBJ2-3, with TRBD2 matching 10 bases. The CDR3 loop spans 16 amino acids. The J segment lost 1 base and the V segment lost 3 bases, leaving 7 bases of the junction unmatched. Germline V lookup: CDR1 DFQATT, CDR2 SNEGSKA (reference sequence). Here the CDR3 reads CSARSISGGGTDTQYF. The CDR3 DNA is TGCAGTGCTAGGTCGATCAGCGGGGGGGGCACAGATACGCAGTATTTT.

The chain carries TRBV10-3 and TRBJ2-1; a possible D gene is TRBD1 (6 bases). The CDR3 consists of 14 residues. V was pared by 8 bases and J by 0 bases, with 11 bases between. The germline CDR1 and CDR2 sequences are ENHRY and SYGVKD. CDR3 bases: TGTGCCATCCAGCGGACAGTCTCCTACAATGAGCAGTTCTTC. Its translation: CAIQRTVSYNEQFF.

This clonotype was observed many times. V gene TRBV27 combines with J gene TRBJ2-5; D gene ambiguous. In germline, CDR1 is MNHEY, CDR2 SMNVEV (reference sequence). The CDR3 runs 16 residues. Trimming removed 2 bases from V and 5 bases from J, with 18 bases in between. CDR3 sequence reads: CASSLAPGPAGETQYF. The CDR3 nucleotides read TGTGCCAGCAGTTTAGCCCCAGGTCCGGCTGGGGAGACCCAGTACTTC.

This clonotype was counted ten times or more. V gene TRBV4-2 combines with J gene TRBJ1-6, with 7 bases fitting TRBD1. CDR1 is LGHNA and CDR2 is YNFKEQ in the germline V gene. There are 15 residues in the CDR3. Unmatched junction bases numbered 9, after V lost 3 bases and J lost 10 bases. CDR3 in amino acids: CASSHKQGPESPLHF. As DNA, the CDR3 is TGTGCCAGCAGCCACAAACAGGGGCCTGAGTCACCCCTCCACTTT.

This clonotype was observed many times. The chain joins TRBV12-3 or TRBV12-4 to TRBJ1-1; no definite D call. CDR3 size: 13 residues. The V end was cut by 8 bases, the J end by 5 bases, with 15 bases between. CDR3 sequence reads: CASCNNLRTEAFF. CDR3 sequence (DNA): TGTGCCAGCTGCAACAACCTCCGGACTGAAGCTTTCTTT.

The CDR3 DNA follows: TGTGCCAGCAGCCCACAGGGTCTGTTTAATTCACCCCTCCACTTT. This translates into CASSPQGLFNSPLHF. The chain links TRBV7-2 to TRBJ1-6; TRBD1 is a possible D gene (6 bases). CDR1 SGHTA and CDR2 FQGNSA come from the germline V gene. V was pared by 5 bases and J by 6 bases, with 14 bases between. The CDR3 is made up of 15 amino acids.

This chain links TRBV25-1 with TRBJ1-2; D is unclear. The CDR3 length is 13 residues. Germline assignment: CDR1 MGHDK and CDR2 SYGVNS. The germline V and J ends were trimmed by 1 base and 5 bases, with 8 bases remaining between them. CDR3 sequence (DNA): TGTGCCAGCAGTGAATCCGGGGTATATGGCTACACCTTC. This codes for CASSESGVYGYTF.

This clonotype appeared a few times. This chain joins TRBV7-6 and TRBJ1-1; 7 bases are a match to TRBD1. V shed 2 bases and J 3 bases; nucleotides not matched to a gene: 6. CDR1 is SGHVS and CDR2 is FNYEAQ in the germline V gene. This CDR3 is built from 15 residues. The CDR3 reads CASSLNPGTDTEAFF. The CDR3 DNA is TGTGCCAGCAGCTTAAACCCCGGGACAGACACTGAAGCTTTCTTT.

This clonotype was observed a few times. J is TRBJ2-2 and V is TRBV29-1; no reliable D call. Trimming took off 7 bases at V and 3 bases at J, with 9 bases between the two ends. The CDR3 covers 12 residues. CDR1 is SQVTM and CDR2 is ANQGSEA in the germline V gene. Here the CDR3 reads CSAAPYTGELFF. CDR3 DNA sequence: TGCAGCGCTGCTCCGTACACCGGGGAGCTGTTTTTT.

This clonotype was seen more than once but under ten times. The chain joins TRBV18 to TRBJ2-7; a weak D match, TRBD1 (5 bases). Per the germline V gene, CDR1 is KGHSH and CDR2 is LQKENI. This CDR3 has 15 residues. V was shortened by 3 bases and J by 5 bases, with 17 bases between the two germline ends. The CDR3 loop is CASSPPSRGADEQYF. CDR3 sequence (DNA): TGTGCCAGCTCACCCCCCTCAAGGGGTGCGGACGAGCAGTACTTC.

This clonotype was seen repeatedly, ten times or more. This chain uses TRBV6-6 with TRBJ2-3; possibly TRBD1 or TRBD2 for D (5 bases each). The CDR3 has 14 amino acids. V lost 6 bases, J lost 1 base, and 11 bases lay in between. Germline V gene lookup returns CDR1 MNHNY and CDR2 SVGAGI (reference sequence). The CDR3 DNA follows: TGTGCCAGCAGACGGGACCCCGGCACAGATACGCAGTATTTT. It encodes CASRRDPGTDTQYF.

CDR3: CASRGSDEQYF. The CDR3, as DNA: TGTGCCAGCAGGGGAAGCGACGAGCAGTACTTC. V usage is TRBV11-2 and J usage is TRBJ2-7, with D hard to call. The CDR3 length is 11 residues. From germline, CDR1 is SGHAT and CDR2 FQNNGV. Trimming took off 6 bases at V and 5 bases at J, with 8 bases between the two ends.

This clonotype occurred many times. This rearrangement joins TRBV7-9 to TRBJ2-7, with no clear D. Germline V lookup: CDR1 SEHNR, CDR2 FQNEAQ (reference sequence). The ends were cut back, 5 bases at V and 3 bases at J, with 17 bases in the middle. The CDR3 has 15 residues. The CDR3 DNA sequence: TGTGCCAGCAGCCTTCTCATCCCGGGCCACTACGAGCAGTACTTC. Protein product: CASSLLIPGHYEQYF.

This chain links TRBV6-2 or TRBV6-3 with TRBJ1-6; D call uncertain. Trimming removed 1 base at V and 5 bases at J, with 12 bases between. The CDR3 is 16 amino acids. CDR1 is MNHEY, CDR2 SVGEGT, per germline. CDR3 in amino acids: CASSYLQGVDNSPLHF. The CDR3 nucleotides are TGTGCCAGCAGTTACTTGCAAGGAGTGGATAATTCACCCCTCCACTTT.

This clonotype was recorded at least ten times. The chain uses TRBV6-5 and TRBJ2-2, with 8 bases identical to TRBD2. This CDR3 is built from 18 residues. The junction had 15 bases not matched to a gene; V was cut back by 2 bases and J by 7 bases. Per the germline V gene, CDR1 is MNHEY and CDR2 is SVGAGI. CDR3 sequence reads: CASSYLGRGGRSIGELFF. The CDR3 nucleotides are TGTGCCAGCAGTTACCTAGGGCGCGGGGGGCGTTCGATCGGGGAGCTGTTTTTT.